The TCR beta chain under discussion was sequenced for a study of breast tumors, draining lymph nodes, adjacent tissues. This clonotype was seen ten or more times. Antigen: not known. Study-wide findings and caveats: Luminal-like breast cancer showed significantly greater tumor-nontumor repertoire similarity than basal-like breast cancer did.

TCRdb independently ran MiXCR on the multiplex PCR reads; one entry per CDR3 protein. The sample consists of 25,000 or so distinct CDR3 sequences, around 25% of them appearing once. The CDR3 runs to 16 residues. J gave up 6 bases and V 6 bases, and 15 bases lay outside the gene matches. Germline lookup yields CDR1 MNHEY and CDR2 SVGAGI. This receptor was taken from a female donor with breast cancer. Some clones in this sample may be carry-over from other donors' samples. This chain links TRBV6-5 with TRBJ2-7; 9 nucleotides match TRBD1. Sequenced: breast tumor tissue. Here the CDR3 reads CASSPRTGAILGEQYF. In nucleotides, the CDR3 is TGTGCCAGCAGCCCTCGGACAGGGGCCATCCTAGGCGAGCAGTACTTC.